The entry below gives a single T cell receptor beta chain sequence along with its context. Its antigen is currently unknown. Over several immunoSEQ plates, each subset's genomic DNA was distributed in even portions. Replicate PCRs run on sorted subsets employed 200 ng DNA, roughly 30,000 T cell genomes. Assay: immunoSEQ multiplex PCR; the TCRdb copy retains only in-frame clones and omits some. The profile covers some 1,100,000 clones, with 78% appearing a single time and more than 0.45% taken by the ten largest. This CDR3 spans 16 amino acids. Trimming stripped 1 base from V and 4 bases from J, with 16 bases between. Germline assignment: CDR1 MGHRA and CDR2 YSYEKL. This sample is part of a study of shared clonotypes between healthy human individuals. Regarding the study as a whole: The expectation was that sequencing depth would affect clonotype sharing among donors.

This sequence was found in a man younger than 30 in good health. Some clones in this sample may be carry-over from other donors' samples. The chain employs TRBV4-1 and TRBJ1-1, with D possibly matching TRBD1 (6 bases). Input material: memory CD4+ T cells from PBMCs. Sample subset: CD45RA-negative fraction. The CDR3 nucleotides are TGCGCCAGCAGCCAAGGGGCACAGGGCCGTGGCACTGAAGCTTTCTTT. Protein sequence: CASSQGAQGRGTEAFF.